Described below is a single T cell receptor beta chain sequence and its context. The germline gives CDR1 MGHDK, CDR2 SYGVNS. Trimming cost V 1 base and J 4 bases; bases outside gene matches: 7. The CDR3 is 17 residues long. This record comes from a study of CD8+ T cells in alopecia areata. Isolated RNA was reverse transcribed into cDNA used as the sequencing template. Sequenced by immunoSEQ multiplex PCR; TCRdb stores in-frame clones only, minus some. The table records 110,000 to 150,000 clones, more than 55% of them present only once. The V call is TRBV25-1, the J call TRBJ2-5; 12 nucleotides match TRBD2. The sample comprised CD8+ T cells sorted from blood. This clonotype originated in a human donor in good health. The CDR3 is CASSESVLAGGSETQYF. As DNA, the CDR3 is TGTGCCAGCAGTGAATCAGTACTAGCGGGAGGTTCAGAGACCCAGTACTTC. The full variable domain, with the rest looked up from reference TRBV25-1 and TRBJ2-5, is EADIYQTPRYLVIGTGKKITLECSQTMGHDKMYWYQQDPGMELHLIHYSYGVNSTEKGDLSSESTVSRIRTEHFPLTLESARPSHTSQYLCASSESVLAGGSETQYFGPGTRLLVL.